This T cell receptor beta chain was captured by sequencing in a study of blood T cell repertoires in COVID-19. Study-level information: Nucleic acid was either cDNA or gDNA, and it came from T cells, B-cell-depleted T cells, or PBMCs.

The CDR3 extends over 13 amino acids. The germline V gene has CDR1 MNHEY and CDR2 SVGAGI. The V gene end was trimmed by 9 bases and the J gene end by 0 bases; junction bases not matched to a gene: 2. In the source study's methods: Quantification of nucleated cells was approximated via reference gene primer amplification. Clones were read by immunoSEQ multiplex PCR, and TCRdb kept only the in-frame ones, dropping some. The D gene and trimming were derived from the DNA, and the V and J assignments and clone size from that table. The sample includes 65,000 to 85,000 clones, around 86% of them seen just once.

This TCR was recovered from a woman between 18 and 30 years old with acute or convalescent COVID-19. Input material: peripheral blood. The chain is built from TRBV6-5 and TRBJ2-1; 7 bases align to TRBD2. The CDR3 DNA follows: TGTGCCAGTGGACTAGGCTCCTACAATGAGCAGTTCTTC. This gives the protein CASGLGSYNEQFF.